This TCR beta chain is from a study of blood T cell repertoires in COVID-19. Whole-study context: Some COVID-19 samples were acute and others convalescent; all came from the United States, Italy and Spain. The analysed material was cDNA or gDNA that came from T cells, B-cell-depleted T cells, or PBMCs.

The V gene lost 5 bases and the J gene lost 7 bases, with 14 bases spanning the gap. This CDR3 is built from 13 residues. TCRdb's table, derived via immunoSEQ multiplex PCR, lists solely in-frame clones and lacks some. The data contain fewer than 250,000 clones, 75% to 85% of them seen just once; the ten biggest clones take up approximately 7.4%. The sequenced sample was peripheral blood. This clonotype originated in a woman aged 50 to 65 with acute or convalescent COVID-19. This chain links TRBV12-3 or TRBV12-4 with TRBJ1-1; maybe TRBD1 (6 bases). Written as DNA, the CDR3 is TGTGCCAGCAGTACAGGGTTGCGGATTGAAGCTTTCTTT. It specifies CASSTGLRIEAFF.